This section outlines one T cell receptor beta chain sequence together with its context. Its antigen specificity is not known. Base quality data are lacking; no much larger clone is found one base away. This record belongs to a study of OX40 agonist ivuxolimab in advanced cancers. In the study overall: The costimulatory receptor OX40 (CD134) was targeted by ivuxolimab, a fully human IgG2 agonistic monoclonal antibody. Partial responses were achieved by three dose-escalation patients, of whom one had hepatocellular carcinoma and two had cutaneous melanoma. Patients were allowed to have had prior anti-PD-1, anti-PD-L1 or anti-CTLA-4 therapy, and around 37% of the dose-escalation patients had previously received checkpoint inhibitors. Intravenous ivuxolimab was administered to patients every 2 weeks at six dose levels: 0.01, 0.1, 0.3, 1.5, 3 and 10 mg/kg. The paper covers the monotherapy dose-escalation part of the phase I ivuxolimab trial, which included N ≈ 50 patients. Of the approximately 54 patients in dose escalation, approximately 20 had hepatocellular carcinoma, some 15 had melanoma, 9 had renal cell carcinoma and 9 had head and neck cancer. The dose-escalation cohort was over 70% male with a mean age of about 60 years, ranging from roughly 23 to 85. The purpose of peripheral TCRbeta sequencing was to test whether ivuxolimab changed TCR sequence diversity and led to clonal T-cell expansion.

Genomic DNA was extracted from sorted cells for sequencing of the TCRbeta CDR3 region. TCRbeta CDR3 regions were sequenced using the immunoSEQ Assay. This is the immuneACCESS table as TCRdb keeps it, with only in-frame sequences that have V and J called. A part of the clones is gone; compared with another copy, unresolved V genes explain less than half, and the rest is unexplained. Here the sample has tens of thousands of clones; about 89% occur a single time. The ten top clones hold more than 13% of the sample. The trial excluded patients who had a history of autoimmune disease or who were on systemic immunosuppression. Peripheral blood for TCR sequencing was collected from all dose cohorts at baseline, on cycle 4 day 1, and on cycle 7 day 1. The samples were drawn from a first-in-human, open-label, multicenter phase I dose-escalation trial of ivuxolimab. Adults with locally advanced or metastatic head and neck squamous cell, hepatocellular, melanoma or renal cell carcinoma were enrolled in the trial. Before TCR sequencing, CD4+ T cells and CD8+ T cells from peripheral blood were sorted into separate populations.

V is trimmed back by 6 bases and J by 9 bases, and the junction contains 4 bases that no gene match accounts for. The CDR3 starts with the cysteine, ends with the phenylalanine, and has 11 residues. CDR3 DNA only is kept here, 33 bases in frame from base 1. CDR1 and CDR2 are read off the germline V gene as MDHEN and SYDVKM. Results the study describes overall, beyond this receptor: At doses from 0.1 to 3.0 mg/kg, clonal expansion was seen in both CD4+ and CD8+ blood T cells between baseline and week 6. Which antigens the clonally expanded peripheral T cells were specific for was not determined. In partial responders in the 0.1-3.0 mg/kg groups, normalized peripheral clonal expansion was found to be among the lowest, especially among CD8+ T cells. Low levels of normalized T-cell clonal expansion were also shown by some nonresponding patients. After ivuxolimab, expanded clones were on average more numerous among CD8+ T cells than among CD4+ T cells.

The sequence is built from TRBV28 and TRBJ2-5; 7 bases in the junction line up with TRBD2. The receptor comes from an adult with an advanced solid tumor such as melanoma, head and neck, liver or kidney cancer. This sample comprised CD4+ or CD8+ T cells sorted from blood, obtained in a trial of the OX40 agonist ivuxolimab. This receptor has the CDR3 CASRTSGAQYF. The DNA sequence is given as TGTGCCAGCAGGACCAGCGGGGCCCAGTACTTC.